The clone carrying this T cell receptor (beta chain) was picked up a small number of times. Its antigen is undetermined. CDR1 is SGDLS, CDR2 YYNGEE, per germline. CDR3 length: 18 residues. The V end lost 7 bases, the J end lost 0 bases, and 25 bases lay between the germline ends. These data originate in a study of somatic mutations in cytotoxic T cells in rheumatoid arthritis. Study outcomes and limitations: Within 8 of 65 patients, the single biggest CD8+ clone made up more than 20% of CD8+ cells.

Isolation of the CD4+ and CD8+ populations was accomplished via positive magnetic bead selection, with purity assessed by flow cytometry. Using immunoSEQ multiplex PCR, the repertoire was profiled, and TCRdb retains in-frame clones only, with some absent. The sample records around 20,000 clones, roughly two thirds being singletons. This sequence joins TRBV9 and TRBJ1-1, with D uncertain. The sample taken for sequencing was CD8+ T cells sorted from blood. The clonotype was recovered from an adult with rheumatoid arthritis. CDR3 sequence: CASDSQLAEFSMNTEAFF. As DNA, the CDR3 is TGTGCCAGCGACTCGCAGCTGGCAGAGTTTTCCATGAACACTGAAGCTTTCTTT. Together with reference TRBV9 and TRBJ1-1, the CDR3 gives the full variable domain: DSGVTQTPKHLITATGQRVTLRCSPRSGDLSVYWYQQSLDQGLQFLIQYYNGEERAKGNILERFSAQQFPDLHSELNLSSLELGDSALYFCASDSQLAEFSMNTEAFFGQGTRLTVV.